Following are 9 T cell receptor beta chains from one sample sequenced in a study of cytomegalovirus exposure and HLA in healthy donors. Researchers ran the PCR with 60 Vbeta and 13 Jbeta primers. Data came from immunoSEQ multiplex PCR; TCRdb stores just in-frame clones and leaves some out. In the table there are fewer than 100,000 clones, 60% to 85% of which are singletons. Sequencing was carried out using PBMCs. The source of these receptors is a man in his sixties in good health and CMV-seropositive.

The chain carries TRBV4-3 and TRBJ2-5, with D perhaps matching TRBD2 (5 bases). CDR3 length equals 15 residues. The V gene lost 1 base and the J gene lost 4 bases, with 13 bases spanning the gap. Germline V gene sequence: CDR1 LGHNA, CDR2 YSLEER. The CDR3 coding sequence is TGCGCCAGCAGCCAAGCACTAGTCGCCGGAGAGACCCAGTACTTC. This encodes CASSQALVAGETQYF.

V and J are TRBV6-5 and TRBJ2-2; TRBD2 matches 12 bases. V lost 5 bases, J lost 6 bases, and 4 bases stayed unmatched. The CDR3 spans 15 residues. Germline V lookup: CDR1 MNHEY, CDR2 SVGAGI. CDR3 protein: CASSSSSGGAGELFF. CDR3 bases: TGTGCCAGCAGTAGTTCTAGCGGGGGGGCCGGGGAGCTGTTTTTT.

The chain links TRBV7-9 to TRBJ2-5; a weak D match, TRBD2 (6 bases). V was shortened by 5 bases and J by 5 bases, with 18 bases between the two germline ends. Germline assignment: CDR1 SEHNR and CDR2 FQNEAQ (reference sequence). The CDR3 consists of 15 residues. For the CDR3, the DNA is TGTGCCAGCAGCCTAGGGAGGAGACGAGGGGAGACCCAGTACTTC. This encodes CASSLGRRRGETQYF.

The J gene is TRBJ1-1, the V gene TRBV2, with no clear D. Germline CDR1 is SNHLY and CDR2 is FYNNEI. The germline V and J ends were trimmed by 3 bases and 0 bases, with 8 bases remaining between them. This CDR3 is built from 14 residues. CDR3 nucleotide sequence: TGTGCCAGCAGTGACTGGAGGGTGAACACTGAAGCTTTCTTT. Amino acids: CASSDWRVNTEAFF.

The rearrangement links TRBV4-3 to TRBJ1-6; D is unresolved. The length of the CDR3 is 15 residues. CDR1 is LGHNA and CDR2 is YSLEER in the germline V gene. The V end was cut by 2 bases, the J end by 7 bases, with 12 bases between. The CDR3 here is CASSQLGGLNSPLHF. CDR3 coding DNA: TGCGCCAGCAGCCAATTAGGAGGCCTAAATTCACCCCTCCACTTT.

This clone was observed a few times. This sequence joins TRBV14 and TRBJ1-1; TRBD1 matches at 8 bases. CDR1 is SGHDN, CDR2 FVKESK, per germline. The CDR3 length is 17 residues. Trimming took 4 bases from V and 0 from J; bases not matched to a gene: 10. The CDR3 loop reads CASSPRAGGIMNTEAFF. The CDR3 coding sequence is TGTGCCAGCAGCCCCAGGGCAGGGGGCATTATGAACACTGAAGCTTTCTTT.

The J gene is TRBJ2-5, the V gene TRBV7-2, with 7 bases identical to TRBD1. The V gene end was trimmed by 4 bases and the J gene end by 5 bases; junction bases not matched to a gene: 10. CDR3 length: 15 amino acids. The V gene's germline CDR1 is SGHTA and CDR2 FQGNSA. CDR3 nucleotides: TGTGCCAGCAGCTACAACAGGGACAGAGGGGAGACCCAGTACTTC. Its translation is CASSYNRDRGETQYF.

The CDR3 DNA reads as TGTGCCAGCACCATAACTAGCGGGGTCACCGGGGAGCTGTTTTTT. It yields the protein CASTITSGVTGELFF. The chain employs TRBV9 and TRBJ2-2; 10 bases line up with TRBD2. The germline V gene has CDR1 SGDLS and CDR2 YYNGEE. The ends lost 6 bases at V and 4 bases at J; junction bases unmatched: 6. This CDR3 has 15 residues.

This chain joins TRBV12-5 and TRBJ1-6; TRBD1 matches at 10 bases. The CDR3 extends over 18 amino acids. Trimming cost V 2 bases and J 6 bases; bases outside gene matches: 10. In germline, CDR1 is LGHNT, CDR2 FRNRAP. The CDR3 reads CASGLPTLDRGFNSPLHF. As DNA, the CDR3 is TGTGCTAGTGGTTTGCCAACCTTGGACAGGGGGTTTAATTCACCCCTCCACTTT.